This TCR beta chain is from a study of T-cell reconstitution after alpha-beta-depleted transplantation in children. This clonotype appeared a few times. The antigen remains undetermined. The TCRbeta library incorporated unique molecular identifiers. MiXCR, run by TCRdb on the PCR reads, gives a single entry per CDR3 protein. The table has 100,000 or so distinct CDR3 sequences, 4.5% to 7.5% seen once. General study findings and limits: Approximately two months post-transplant, alpha-beta T cells reportedly originated from several hundred expanded graft clones. Certain patients had high TCRbeta diversity at day 60, and it came from recipient T cells and thymic progenitors that survived. Once a year had passed after transplant, T-cell counts and diversity came mostly from newly produced T cells.

Trimming removed 0 bases from V and 10 bases from J, with 7 bases in between. Germline lookup yields CDR1 LGHNT and CDR2 FRNRAP. The CDR3 is 12 residues long. The gene calls are TRBV12-5 and TRBJ2-1; D may be TRBD2 (6 bases). The sample here was PBMCs, mostly from graft donor cells, taken 60 days after TCRalphabeta/CD19-depleted stem cell transplant. The source of this sequence is a female patient aged 2-9 years who had a stem cell transplant for Fanconi anemia, so the T cells may come from the graft donor. The CDR3 nucleotides read TGTGCTAGTGGTTTGGTTCTAGCGGAGCAGTTCTTC. It encodes CASGLVLAEQFF.